These T cell receptor beta chains were read from a single sample in a study of OX40 agonist ivuxolimab in advanced cancers. TCRdb's copy holds only in-frame clones and misses some; the assay was immunoSEQ multiplex PCR. The repertoire holds about 48,000 clones, with less than 85% as singletons. The source material was CD4+ or CD8+ T cells sorted from blood, sampled in a trial of the OX40 agonist ivuxolimab. These TCRs come from an adult with an advanced solid tumor such as melanoma, head and neck, liver or kidney cancer. CDR3s include the opening cysteine and the closing phenylalanine or tryptophan. D genes are given only for firm matches. Clone size, where shown, is once, few, many, or a class for clones that have expanded.

clone size,V gene,J gene,D gene,CDR3 protein
NA,TRBV21-1,TRBJ2-5,NA,CAGALEGQYF
NA,TRBV2,TRBJ1-1,NA,CASRNRDLYTEAFF
NA,TRBV2,TRBJ1-4,NA,CASMVTANEKLFF
NA,TRBV20-1,TRBJ2-5,NA,CSARRDETQYF
NA,TRBV11-2,TRBJ2-7,NA,CASQSLQANEQYF
NA,TRBV7-9,TRBJ2-3,NA,CASSLRVASVDTQYF
NA,TRBV30,TRBJ2-2,TRBD1,CAWNHPGQTTGELFF
NA,TRBV7-9,TRBJ2-7,TRBD2,CASSPVGLAGGSYEQYF
NA,TRBV18,TRBJ2-5,TRBD2,CASSPPISGRGETQYF
few,TRBV7-6,TRBJ1-1,NA,CASSLDRLTEAFF